The sequence of this T cell receptor (beta chain) was determined in a study of T cells in Graves' hyperthyroidism and ophthalmopathy. Amplification yielded TCR beta CDR3 regions, with RNA transcripts as the source. Using the HTBI primer set, a first-round RT-PCR was run on the TCR CDR3. In TCRdb, the multiplex PCR reads were re-called with MiXCR into one record per CDR3 protein. Seen here are around 690,000 distinct CDR3 sequences, 17% observed once, and the top ten hold 15% to 17%. V was pared by 7 bases and J by 9 bases, with 16 bases between. In germline, CDR1 is MDHEN, CDR2 SYDVKM. The CDR3 has 13 residues. PBMCs were derived from 9.5 to 10 ml fresh peripheral blood.

Sequenced sample: blood. This receptor was taken from a man aged 45 to 65 with Graves' hyperthyroidism. This rearrangement joins TRBV28 to TRBJ2-4; tentative D call: TRBD1 (5 bases). The CDR3 region is CASTAIGQGIQYF. The CDR3 DNA reads TGTGCCAGCACCGCAATCGGACAAGGCATTCAGTACTTC.